This T cell receptor beta chain was identified in a study of blood T cell repertoires in COVID-19. The CDR3 has 13 residues. The V and J ends lost 5 bases and 0 bases respectively, with 6 bases between them. Here immunoSEQ multiplex PCR was the method, and the copy in TCRdb shows in-frame clones only, minus some. Of approximately 300,000 clones detected, 90% to 95% appear once; the ten largest clones hold almost 4%. The genes are TRBV12-3 or TRBV12-4 and TRBJ2-3; D is ambiguous. The TCR was taken from a woman aged 30 to 39 who had been exposed to COVID-19. Sequenced sample: PBMCs or T cells enriched from blood (not recorded which). The CDR3 nucleotides are TGTGCCAGCAGTAGAACTAGCACAGATACGCAGTATTTT. Amino acid sequence: CASSRTSTDTQYF.